This TCR beta chain comes out of a study of OX40 agonist ivuxolimab in advanced cancers. About the study: Of the patients, three showed partial responses, one with hepatocellular carcinoma and two with cutaneous melanoma. Study observations and caveats: Doses of 0.1 to 3.0 mg/kg were accompanied by clonal expansion of CD4+ and CD8+ blood T cells by week 6. CD8+ T cells showed, on average, more clonal expansion than CD4+ cells.

This clone was observed once. Its target is not known. Deletions cut 0 bases from V and 1 base from J, with 5 bases between. Germline loops: CDR1 SGHDT, CDR2 YYEEEE. CDR3 length equals 15 residues. Method: immunoSEQ multiplex PCR; TCRdb's copy keeps in-frame clones and lacks some. The sample lists 60,000 to 85,000 clones; over 75% were seen once. Samples of blood were obtained at baseline, on cycle 4 day 1, and on cycle 7 day 1. Sequencing used CD4+ or CD8+ T cells sorted from blood, obtained in a trial of the OX40 agonist ivuxolimab. The chain is built from TRBV5-6 and TRBJ2-6; D is unclear. The clonotype was recovered from an adult with an advanced solid tumor such as melanoma, head and neck, liver or kidney cancer. The CDR3 loop reads CASSLGVSGANVLTF. CDR3 DNA sequence: TGTGCCAGCAGCTTGGGAGTTTCTGGGGCCAACGTCCTGACTTTC. Based on the CDR3 plus reference TRBV5-6 and TRBJ2-6, the full variable domain is DAGVTQSPTHLIKTRGQQVTLRCSPKSGHDTVSWYQQALGQGPQFIFQYYEEEERQRGNFPDRFSGHQFPNYSSELNVNALLLGDSALYLCASSLGVSGANVLTFGAGSRLTVL.